This record covers a single T cell receptor beta chain. Its target is unknown. The sample is drawn from a study of cytomegalovirus exposure and HLA in healthy donors. Broader study findings: The authors judged a highly shared variant cluster likely a sequencing artifact. A later analysis, which compared TCR beta chains of equal frequency, found the HLA-associated ones more clonally expanded.

From germline, CDR1 is MNHEY and CDR2 SVGAGI. The V segment lost 0 bases and the J segment 5 bases; nucleotides outside the gene matches: 5. The CDR3 totals 15 residues. Primers included in the PCR were 60 Vbeta and 13 Jbeta primers. Method: immunoSEQ multiplex PCR; TCRdb's copy keeps in-frame clones and lacks some. The profile shows over 95,000 clones, 67% of them singletons. Sequenced: PBMCs. The V and J genes are TRBV6-5 and TRBJ2-5; TRBD2 aligns across 8 bases. The TCR comes from a man younger than 35 in good health and CMV-seropositive. As DNA, the CDR3 is TGTGCCAGCAGTTACTCTTCGGGGGGGCCCGAGACCCAGTACTTC. It encodes CASSYSSGGPETQYF.